What follows describes a single T cell receptor beta chain. This specimen comes from a study of control samples from healthy donors and cancer patients. Assay: immunoSEQ multiplex PCR; the TCRdb copy retains only in-frame clones and omits some. The sample contains roughly 130,000 clones, 85% to 95% of which appear only once. The sequencing input was blood. The origin of this receptor is a man in his late teens or twenties in good health.

CDR3 bases: TGTGCCAGCAGTCCAGGGACTGCCGGCCCGGGTGAGCAGTTCTTC. Its protein product is CASSPGTAGPGEQFF. The rearrangement links TRBV28 to TRBJ2-1, with D maybe TRBD2 (6 bases). CDR3 length: 15 residues. The V end lost 5 bases, the J end lost 9 bases, and 20 bases lay between the germline ends. CDR1 is MDHEN and CDR2 is SYDVKM in the germline V gene.